A single sample is the source of the 16 T cell receptor beta chains below, sequenced in a study of tumor-infiltrating lymphocytes in primary liver carcinoma. Out of unsorted whole blood came the blood RNA, and germline DNA was extracted as well. Synthesis of TCR beta cDNA was carried out from 450 to 650 ng total RNA with a constant-region primer. Libraries of TCR beta came from three nested multiplex PCR rounds with slightly modified ARM-PCR. Each of the first two PCR rounds ran roughly 10 cycles with TRBV1-TRBV30 forward and C-beta reverse primers. MiXCR, run by TCRdb on the multiplex PCR reads, gives a single entry per CDR3 protein. The sample lists 300,000 to 350,000 distinct CDR3 sequences, less than 75% occurring once. The sample consisted of peripheral blood. These receptors were taken from a man in his forties with primary liver carcinoma and hepatitis B virus infection.

A remark on this clonotype: Mismatch with germline at one junction end may stem from a read error. The chain uses TRBV28 and TRBJ1-1; unclear D gene. The CDR3 loop spans 15 amino acids. The germline V gene encodes CDR1 MDHEN and CDR2 SYDVKM. The CDR3 loop reads CTSSLHPTVNTEAFF. For the CDR3, the DNA is TGTACCAGCAGTTTGCACCCGACTGTGAACACTGAAGCTTTCTTT.

This clonotype was picked up one time. A clone one base away is much larger, so this may be a read error. Since no conserved phenylalanine or tryptophan closes the CDR3, a read error is the likely cause. The rearrangement links TRBV12-3 or TRBV12-4 to TRBJ1-1; D is unclear. CDR3 length: 12 residues. With 5 bases removed from V and 1 base from J, the gap between germline ends came to 5 bases. The CDR3 DNA is TGTGCCAGCAGTGCTCAGAACACTGAAGCTTTCCTT. Residues: CASSAQNTEAFL.

Worth noting for this clonotype: The junction does not match germline at one end; this may be a read error. The rearrangement links TRBV5-6 to TRBJ1-4; D unclear. Germline values: CDR1 SGHDT, CDR2 YYEEEE. The CDR3 loop spans 16 amino acids. The CDR3 nucleotides are TGTACCAGCAGCTTATACCCGGTCCGCGCGGACGAAAAACTGTTTTTT. Translating it yields CTSSLYPVRADEKLFF.

This clonotype was found a few times. V and J are TRBV5-4 and TRBJ1-6; 10 positions agree with TRBD1. Trimming at V came to 7 bases and at J to 9 bases, leaving 10 bases not matched to a gene. Germline CDR1 SGHNT, CDR2 YYREEE (reference sequence). The CDR3 spans 15 residues. CDR3 DNA sequence: TGTGCCAGCGGAAGAAACGGGACAGGGGCTTCACCCCTCCACTTT. Amino acids: CASGRNGTGASPLHF.

Concerning this clonotype: This may come from a read error, since a much larger clone is one base off. This chain connects TRBV11-2 to TRBJ1-1, with 7 bases matching TRBD1. With 7 bases clipped from V and 7 bases from J, the junction kept 12 bases outside the gene matches. The CDR3 consists of 14 residues. Per the germline V gene, CDR1 is SGHAT and CDR2 is FQNNGV. The CDR3 DNA follows: TGTGCCAGCAACTCCGGGACAGCATACAATGAAGCTTTCTTT. Translating it yields CASNSGTAYNEAFF.

The chain couples TRBV4-3 to TRBJ2-3, with TRBD1 matching 7 bases. Trimming took 4 bases from V and 6 from J; bases not matched to a gene: 13. Germline loops: CDR1 LGHNA, CDR2 YSLEER. The CDR3 has 16 amino acids. The DNA of the CDR3 is TGCGCCAGCAGCCCCACGACAGGGCGAAGCTGGGATACGCAGTATTTT. Protein product: CASSPTTGRSWDTQYF.

This chain links TRBV6-1 with TRBJ1-5; D ambiguous. The V end was cut by 7 bases, the J end by 1 base, with 17 bases between. CDR1 is MNHNS, CDR2 SASEGT, per germline. The CDR3 has 16 residues. In nucleotides, the CDR3 is TGTGCCAGCACCTTTTGGAGTATGGTAAGCAATCAGCCCCAGCATTTT. Amino acids: CASTFWSMVSNQPQHF.

This clonotype was seen only a few times. A much more abundant neighbour one base away suggests this may be a read error. Likely a read error: the CDR3 ends without its conserved phenylalanine or tryptophan. V and J are TRBV29-1 and TRBJ2-2; D is possibly TRBD2 (6 bases). The CDR3 has 13 residues. Germline CDR1 reads SQVTM; CDR2 reads ANQGSEA. The ends were cut back, 7 bases at V and 5 bases at J, with 14 bases in the middle. CDR3 sequence reads: CSGLGGGTGELFL. DNA of the CDR3: TGCAGCGGCCTTGGAGGAGGGACCGGGGAGCTGTTTCTT.

The sample holds many counts of this clonotype. CDR3 nucleotides: TGCAGCGTTGTGTCGGGGACAGATACGCAGTATTTT. Translated: CSVVSGTDTQYF. The chain is built from TRBV29-1 and TRBJ2-3; perhaps TRBD2 as D (5 bases). Germline V CDR1 and CDR2: SQVTM, ANQGSEA. This CDR3 contains 12 residues. Trimming removed 4 bases at V and 3 bases at J, with 8 bases between.

In its sample, this clonotype was seen once. J is TRBJ2-4 and V is TRBV7-9; a possible D gene is TRBD1 (5 bases). CDR1 and CDR2 from the germline V gene are SEHNR and FQNEAQ (reference sequence). The CDR3 runs to 15 residues. The V end lost 4 bases, the J end lost 0 bases, and 10 bases lay between the germline ends. The CDR3 sequence: CASSSPTVAKNIQYF. The CDR3 DNA follows: TGTGCCAGCAGCTCACCGACAGTAGCCAAAAACATTCAGTACTTC.

The chain is built from TRBV5-1 and TRBJ2-2; TRBD2 agrees at 13 bases. After removal of 6 bases from V and 2 bases from J, the junction contained 4 bases not matched to a gene. This CDR3 has 16 residues. The germline V gene encodes CDR1 SGHRS and CDR2 YFSETQ. CDR3 coding DNA: TGCGCCAGCAACGAGGGACTAGCGGGAAACACCGGGGAGCTGTTTTTT. It specifies CASNEGLAGNTGELFF.

In this sample, this clonotype turned up many times. V is TRBV6-5 and J is TRBJ1-1; no definite D call. The V end was cut by 0 bases, the J end by 0 bases, with 8 bases between. In germline, CDR1 is MNHEY, CDR2 SVGAGI. The CDR3 is made up of 15 amino acids. CDR3 sequence (DNA): TGTGCCAGCAGTTACTCGATGCAGGTGAACACTGAAGCTTTCTTT. It specifies CASSYSMQVNTEAFF.

A word on this clonotype: A much larger clone differs from this one at a single base, so this may be a read error. The rearrangement links TRBV4-2 to TRBJ2-5; 8 bases match TRBD1. CDR3 length equals 15 residues. Germline V gene sequence: CDR1 LGHNA, CDR2 YNFKEQ. In nucleotides, the CDR3 is TGTGCCAGCAGCCAAGATCGAGACAGGGGAGAGACCCAGCACTTC. This translates into CASSQDRDRGETQHF.

The chain couples TRBV6-6 to TRBJ2-3; 12 bases match TRBD2. Germline-derived CDR1 and CDR2 are MNHNY and SVGAGI (reference sequence). This CDR3 is built from 20 residues. After removal of 5 bases from V and 0 bases from J, the junction contained 15 bases not matched to a gene. For the CDR3, the DNA is TGTGCCAGCAGTCGAGCTTTAACCGGGACTAGCGGGCAGAGCACAGATACGCAGTATTTT. It is translated as CASSRALTGTSGQSTDTQYF.

This chain connects TRBV30 to TRBJ1-2, with D unresolved. The CDR3 loop spans 12 amino acids. Trimming shortened V by 1 base and J by 8 bases, and 11 bases separated the two germline ends. Germline V gene lookup returns CDR1 GTSNPN and CDR2 SVGIG (reference sequence). The CDR3 sequence: CAWSASNRGYTF. The CDR3 DNA sequence: TGTGCCTGGAGTGCCTCAAACCGAGGCTACACCTTC.

This chain links TRBV6-4 with TRBJ2-7, with D uncertain. Trimming removed 4 bases from V and 5 bases from J, with 18 bases in between. Germline-derived CDR1 and CDR2 are MRHNA and SNTAGT. The CDR3 consists of 15 residues. This CDR3 is CASSGSGNNNHEQYF. As DNA, the CDR3 is TGTGCCAGCAGTGGGTCTGGGAACAACAACCACGAGCAGTACTTC.